The clone carrying this T cell receptor (beta chain) was counted only a few times. Clones were read by immunoSEQ multiplex PCR, and TCRdb kept only the in-frame ones, dropping some. The sample comprises 370,000 or so clones, around 84% of which are singletons, and approximately 1% rests with the top ten. The data belong to a study of blood T cell repertoires in COVID-19. Study information: Acute and convalescent COVID-19 samples came from the United States, Italy and Spain. In each case, the material was cDNA or gDNA derived from T cells, B-cell-depleted T cells, or PBMCs.

This CDR3 has 11 residues. Germline V CDR1 and CDR2: SNHLY, FYNNEI. Trimming took 6 bases from V and 4 from J, leaving 6 bases between them. The gene calls are TRBV2 and TRBJ2-5; perhaps TRBD1 as D (6 bases). Sequencing used peripheral blood. The TCR was taken from a human donor with acute or convalescent COVID-19. The donor label of this sample is uncertain. DNA of the CDR3: TGTGCCAGCAGGACAGGAGAGACCCAGTACTTC. Protein product: CASRTGETQYF. The entire variable domain, with the rest obtained from reference TRBV2 and TRBJ2-5, is as follows: EPEVTQTPSHQVTQMGQEVILRCVPISNHLYFYWYRQILGQKVEFLVSFYNNEISEKSEIFDDQFSVERPDGSNFTLKIRSTKLEDSAMYFCASRTGETQYFGPGTRLLVL.